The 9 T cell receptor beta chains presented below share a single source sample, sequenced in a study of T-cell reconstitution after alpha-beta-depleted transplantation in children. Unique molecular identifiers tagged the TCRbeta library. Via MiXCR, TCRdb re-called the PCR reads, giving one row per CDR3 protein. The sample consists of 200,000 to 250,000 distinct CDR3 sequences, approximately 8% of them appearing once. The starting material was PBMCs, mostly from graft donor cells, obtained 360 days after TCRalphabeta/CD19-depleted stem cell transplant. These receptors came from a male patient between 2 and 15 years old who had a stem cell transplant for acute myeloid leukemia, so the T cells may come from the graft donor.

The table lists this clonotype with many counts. Written as DNA, the CDR3 is TGTGCCAGCAGCTTACTATTCTCAGGGTGGCGCACCGGGGAGCTGTTTTTT. This encodes CASSLLFSGWRTGELFF. The chain has TRBV7-6 and TRBJ2-2, with a weak D call TRBD1 (5 bases). The germline V and J ends were trimmed by 2 bases and 4 bases, with 17 bases remaining between them. The germline CDR1 and CDR2 sequences are SGHVS and FNYEAQ. The CDR3 runs to 17 residues.

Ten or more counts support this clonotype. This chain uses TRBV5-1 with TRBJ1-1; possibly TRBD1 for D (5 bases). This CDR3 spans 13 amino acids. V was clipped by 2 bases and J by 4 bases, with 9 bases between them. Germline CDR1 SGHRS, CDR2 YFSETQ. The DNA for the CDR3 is TGCGCCAGCAGCTTCAGCGGGGCCACTGAAGCTTTCTTT. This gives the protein CASSFSGATEAFF.

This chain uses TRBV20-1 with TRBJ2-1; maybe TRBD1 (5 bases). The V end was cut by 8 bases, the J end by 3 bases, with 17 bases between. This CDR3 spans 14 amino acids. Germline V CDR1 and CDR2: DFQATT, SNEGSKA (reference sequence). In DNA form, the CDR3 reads TGCAGTCTAAACTGGCCAGGGATCTACAATGAGCAGTTCTTC. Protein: CSLNWPGIYNEQFF.

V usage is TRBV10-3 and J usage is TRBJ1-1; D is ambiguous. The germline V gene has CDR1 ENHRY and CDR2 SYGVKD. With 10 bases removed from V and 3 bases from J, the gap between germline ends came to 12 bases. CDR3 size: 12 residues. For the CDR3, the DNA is TGTGCCACCCGAAGCCGGGACACTGAAGCTTTCTTT. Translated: CATRSRDTEAFF.

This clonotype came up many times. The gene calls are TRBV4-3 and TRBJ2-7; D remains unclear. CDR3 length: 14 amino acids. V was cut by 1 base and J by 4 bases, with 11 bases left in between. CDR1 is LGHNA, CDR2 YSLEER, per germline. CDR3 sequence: CASSQGGLGYEQYF. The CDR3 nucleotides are TGCGCCAGCAGCCAAGGAGGATTGGGTTACGAGCAGTACTTC.

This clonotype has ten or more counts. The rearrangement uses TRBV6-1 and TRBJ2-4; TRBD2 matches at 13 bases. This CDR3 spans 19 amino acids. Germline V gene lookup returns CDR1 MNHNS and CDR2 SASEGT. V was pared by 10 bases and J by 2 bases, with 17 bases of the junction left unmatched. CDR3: CATTGHRTSGSQSKNIQYF. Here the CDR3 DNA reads TGTGCCACTACCGGCCACCGGACTAGCGGGAGTCAGTCCAAAAACATTCAGTACTTC.

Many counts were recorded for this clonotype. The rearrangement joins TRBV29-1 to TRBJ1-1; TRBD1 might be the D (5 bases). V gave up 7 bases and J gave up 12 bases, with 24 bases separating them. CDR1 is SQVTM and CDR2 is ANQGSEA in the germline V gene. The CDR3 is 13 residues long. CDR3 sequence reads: CSAKGPWGFESFF. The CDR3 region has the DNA TGCAGCGCCAAAGGGCCGTGGGGGTTTGAGTCTTTCTTT.

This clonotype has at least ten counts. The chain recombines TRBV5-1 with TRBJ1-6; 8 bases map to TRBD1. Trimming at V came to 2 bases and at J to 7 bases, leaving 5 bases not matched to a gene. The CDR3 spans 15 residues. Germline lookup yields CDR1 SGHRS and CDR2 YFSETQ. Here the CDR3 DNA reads TGCGCCAGCAGCTTCGGACAGGGCGGAAATTCACCCCTCCACTTT. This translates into CASSFGQGGNSPLHF.

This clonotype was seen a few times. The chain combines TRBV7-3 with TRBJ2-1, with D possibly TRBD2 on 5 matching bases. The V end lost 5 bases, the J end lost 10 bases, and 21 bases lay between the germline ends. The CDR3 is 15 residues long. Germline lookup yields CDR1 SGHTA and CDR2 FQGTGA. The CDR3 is CASSRSAVRRGEQFF. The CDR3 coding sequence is TGTGCCAGCAGCCGTAGCGCCGTCCGCCGAGGGGAGCAGTTCTTC.